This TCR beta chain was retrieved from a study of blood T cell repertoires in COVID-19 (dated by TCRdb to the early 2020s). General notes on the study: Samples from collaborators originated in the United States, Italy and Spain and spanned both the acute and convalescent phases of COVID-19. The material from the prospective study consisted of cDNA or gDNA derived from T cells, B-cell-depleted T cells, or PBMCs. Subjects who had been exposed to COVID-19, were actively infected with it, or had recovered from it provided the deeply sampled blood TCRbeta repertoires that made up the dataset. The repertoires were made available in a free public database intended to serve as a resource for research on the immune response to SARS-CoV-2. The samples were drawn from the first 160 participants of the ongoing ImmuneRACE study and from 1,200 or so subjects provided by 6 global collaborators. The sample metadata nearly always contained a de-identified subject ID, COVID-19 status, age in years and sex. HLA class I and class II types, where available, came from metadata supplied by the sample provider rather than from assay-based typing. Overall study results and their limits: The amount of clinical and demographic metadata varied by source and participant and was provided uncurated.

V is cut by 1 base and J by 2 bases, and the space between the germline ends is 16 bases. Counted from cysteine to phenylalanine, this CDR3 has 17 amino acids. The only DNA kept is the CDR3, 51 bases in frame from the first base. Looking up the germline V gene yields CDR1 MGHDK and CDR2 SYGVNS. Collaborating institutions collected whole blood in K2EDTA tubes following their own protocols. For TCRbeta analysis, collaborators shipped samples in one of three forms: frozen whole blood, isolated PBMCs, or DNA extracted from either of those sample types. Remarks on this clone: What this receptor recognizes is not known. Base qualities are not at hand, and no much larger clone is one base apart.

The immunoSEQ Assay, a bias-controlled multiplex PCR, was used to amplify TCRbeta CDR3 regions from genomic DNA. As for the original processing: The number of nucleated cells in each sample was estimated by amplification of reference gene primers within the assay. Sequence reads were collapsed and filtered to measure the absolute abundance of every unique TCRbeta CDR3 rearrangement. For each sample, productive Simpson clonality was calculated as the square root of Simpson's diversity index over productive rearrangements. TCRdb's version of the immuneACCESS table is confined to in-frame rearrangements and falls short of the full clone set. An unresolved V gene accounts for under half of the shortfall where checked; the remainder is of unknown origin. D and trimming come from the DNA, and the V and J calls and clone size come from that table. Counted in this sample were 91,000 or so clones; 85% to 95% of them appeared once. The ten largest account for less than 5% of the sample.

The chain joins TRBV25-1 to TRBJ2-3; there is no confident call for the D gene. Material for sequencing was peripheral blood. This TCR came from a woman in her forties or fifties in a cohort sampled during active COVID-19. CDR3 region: CASSESAGSENTDTQYF. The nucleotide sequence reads TGTGCCAGCAGTGAATCGGCCGGAAGCGAAAACACAGATACGCAGTATTTT.